This passage covers 7 T cell receptor beta chains from one sample sequenced in a study of OX40 agonist ivuxolimab in advanced cancers. The data were produced by immunoSEQ multiplex PCR, yet TCRdb's version contains in-frame clones alone and is incomplete. Among 83,000 or so clones listed, around 80% were seen once. The input for sequencing was CD4+ or CD8+ T cells sorted from blood, taken in a trial of the OX40 agonist ivuxolimab. The source of these receptors is an adult with an advanced solid tumor such as melanoma, head and neck, liver or kidney cancer.

The rearrangement joins TRBV5-1 to TRBJ2-2; D ambiguous. The CDR3 runs 16 residues. V dropped 0 bases and J dropped 2 bases, with 11 bases sitting between them. Germline values: CDR1 SGHRS, CDR2 YFSETQ. CDR3 in amino acids: CASSLGVGGNTGELFF. The DNA of the CDR3 is TGCGCCAGCAGCTTGGGAGTCGGCGGAAACACCGGGGAGCTGTTTTTT.

This clone is medium-sized. The CDR3 loop is CASSQDRGRGTGELFF. In nucleotides, the CDR3 is TGTGCCAGCAGCCAAGATCGAGGCCGAGGCACCGGGGAGCTGTTTTTT. The rearrangement links TRBV14 to TRBJ2-2; D uncertain. The CDR3 is 16 residues long. V dropped 0 bases and J dropped 4 bases, with 12 bases sitting between them. Germline V gene sequence: CDR1 SGHDN, CDR2 FVKESK.

The chain links TRBV5-1 to TRBJ1-6, with D perhaps TRBD1 (5 bases). Looked up from germline, CDR1 is SGHRS and CDR2 is YFSETQ. V gave up 0 bases and J gave up 14 bases, with 15 bases separating them. The CDR3 runs to 14 residues. CDR3 amino acids: CASSLGDSQPTLHF. The DNA of the CDR3 is TGCGCCAGCAGCTTGGGAGACAGCCAACCAACCCTCCACTTT.

V is TRBV11-2 and J is TRBJ1-3; the match to TRBD1 covers 7 bases. Germline V CDR1 and CDR2: SGHAT, FQNNGV. The trim removed 5 bases at V and 1 base at J, leaving 8 bases unmatched. The CDR3 loop spans 16 amino acids. The DNA for the CDR3 is TGTGCCAGCAGCCCAGGGGGTCTCGGGTCTGGAAACACCATATATTTT. Its translation is CASSPGGLGSGNTIYF. Supplemented by reference TRBV11-2 and TRBJ1-3, the full variable domain reads EAGVAQSPRYKIIEKRQSVAFWCNPISGHATLYWYQQILGQGPKLLIQFQNNGVVDDSQLPKDRFSAERLKGVDSTLKIQPAKLEDSAVYLCASSPGGLGSGNTIYFGEGSWLTVV.

The genes are TRBV2 and TRBJ2-5; 10 bases agree with TRBD1. Germline V lookup: CDR1 SNHLY, CDR2 FYNNEI. V dropped 5 bases and J dropped 4; count of bases not matched to a gene: 7. The CDR3 spans 15 residues. The CDR3 nucleotides read TGTGCCAGCAGTCCGGGACAGGGGCTGCGAGAGACCCAGTACTTC. This translates into CASSPGQGLRETQYF.

This clone has just one count. Other DNA sequences from this sample encode an identical CDR3 as well. The chain is built from TRBV6-5 and TRBJ2-1; tentatively, D is TRBD1 (5 bases). This CDR3 is built from 13 residues. Germline lookup yields CDR1 MNHEY and CDR2 SVGAGI. The V end lost 2 bases, the J end lost 6 bases, and 8 bases lay between the germline ends. CDR3 protein: CASSYAGPNEQFF. In DNA form, the CDR3 reads TGTGCCAGCAGTTACGCAGGGCCCAATGAGCAGTTCTTC.

This chain connects TRBV11-2 to TRBJ1-2; D is perhaps TRBD1 (6 bases). Germline loops: CDR1 SGHAT, CDR2 FQNNGV. V lost 1 base to trimming and J lost 7 bases, with 19 bases between them. This CDR3 is 16 amino acids long. CDR3 coding DNA: TGTGCCAGCAGCTTAGGTCTCCAGGGGCGAAATTCTGGCTACACCTTC. It codes for CASSLGLQGRNSGYTF. The full variable domain, with the rest looked up from reference TRBV11-2 and TRBJ1-2, is EAGVAQSPRYKIIEKRQSVAFWCNPISGHATLYWYQQILGQGPKLLIQFQNNGVVDDSQLPKDRFSAERLKGVDSTLKIQPAKLEDSAVYLCASSLGLQGRNSGYTFGSGTRLTVV.